This is a list of T cell receptor beta chains from one sample in a study of T cell responses to AZD1222 COVID-19 vaccine. This table comes from immunoSEQ multiplex PCR, and its TCRdb copy is limited to in-frame clones, with some not included. This table has about 100,000 clones, approximately 90% appearing once. The sample in question was peripheral blood, obtained on day 0 of AZD1222 vaccination. Source of these receptors: an adult in good health. Each CDR3 is given with its conserved first and last residue. D genes are given only for firm matches. Clone size is not always given. Where it is, it says once, few, many or a class for expanded clones.

>.|once|TRBJ2-1|TRBV19
CASSIHGIQADNEQFF
TGTGCCAGTAGTATCCACGGGATTCAGGCGGACAATGAGCAGTTCTTC
>.|.|TRBJ2-1|TRBV28
CASSFVQGSSYNEQFF
TGTGCCAGCAGTTTTGTTCAGGGTAGCTCCTACAATGAGCAGTTCTTC
>.|.|TRBJ1-1|TRBV29-1
CSVDRTANTEAFF
TGCAGCGTTGACCGGACAGCGAACACTGAAGCTTTCTTT
>.|.|TRBJ1-2|TRBV6-1
CASSEHWGSDYGYTF
TGTGCCAGCAGTGAACACTGGGGTTCGGACTATGGCTACACCTTC
>.|.|TRBJ1-5|TRBV2
CASSRAIGSNQPQHF
TGTGCCAGCAGTCGGGCAATTGGTAGCAATCAGCCCCAGCATTTT
>.|.|TRBJ2-1|TRBV14
CASSQQQGNEQFF
TGTGCCAGCAGCCAGCAGCAGGGGAATGAGCAGTTCTTC
>.|.|TRBJ2-2|TRBV3-1/TRBV3-2
CASSQTVPGELFF
TGTGCCAGCAGCCAGACAGTTCCCGGGGAGCTGTTTTTT
>.|.|TRBJ1-5|TRBV5-1
CASSLAGVSNQPQHF
TGCGCCAGCAGCCTTGCAGGGGTGAGCAATCAGCCCCAGCATTTT
>.|.|TRBJ2-5|TRBV7-8
CASSSSRDGQETQYF
TGTGCCAGCAGCTCAAGCCGGGACGGGCAAGAGACCCAGTACTTC
>TRBD2|.|TRBJ2-3|TRBV9
CASSADRASGTVDTQYF
TGTGCCAGCAGCGCGGACCGAGCTAGCGGAACGGTAGATACGCAGTATTTT
>TRBD2|.|TRBJ2-7|TRBV9
CASSAGLAGGPHYEQYF
TGTGCCAGCAGCGCGGGACTAGCGGGAGGGCCTCACTACGAGCAGTACTTC
>TRBD1|.|TRBJ1-1|TRBV28
CASSYGTGGNTEAFF
TGTGCCAGCAGTTATGGGACAGGGGGTAACACTGAAGCTTTCTTT
>.|.|TRBJ1-5|TRBV18
CASSPPGGSNQPQHF
TGTGCCAGCTCACCACCGGGCGGCAGCAATCAGCCCCAGCATTTT
>.|.|TRBJ2-1|TRBV29-1
CSVLGLPNEQFF
TGCAGCGTTTTGGGCTTGCCCAATGAGCAGTTCTTC
>.|.|TRBJ1-4|TRBV7-9
CATQEGGAGNEKLFF
TGTGCCACCCAAGAAGGGGGGGCGGGTAATGAAAAACTGTTTTTT
>TRBD1|.|TRBJ1-5|TRBV4-2
CASSQERAGGQPQHF
TGTGCCAGCAGCCAAGAAAGGGCAGGGGGTCAGCCCCAGCATTTT
>.|.|TRBJ1-1|TRBV19
CASSIQGPYTEAFF
TGTGCCAGTAGTATCCAAGGACCTTACACTGAAGCTTTCTTT
>.|.|TRBJ2-2|TRBV7-9
CASSSLTGELFF
TGTGCCAGCAGCTCCCTCACCGGGGAGCTGTTTTTT
>.|.|TRBJ1-3|TRBV11-3
CASSPGVSGNTIYF
TGTGCCAGCAGCCCGGGAGTCTCTGGAAACACCATATATTTT
>.|.|TRBJ1-1|TRBV2
CASSVGGANTEAFF
TGTGCCAGCAGTGTTGGGGGGGCTAACACTGAAGCTTTCTTT
>.|.|TRBJ2-1|TRBV10-3
CAISGTVSSYNEQFF
TGTGCCATCAGTGGGACTGTCAGCTCCTACAATGAGCAGTTCTTC
>.|once|TRBJ2-2|TRBV10-3
CAISGSQGTKAGELFF
TGTGCCATCAGTGGTTCACAGGGTACGAAGGCCGGGGAGCTGTTTTTT
>.|.|TRBJ2-5|TRBV7-2
CASSLARGQETQYF
TGTGCCAGCAGCTTAGCCCGGGGTCAAGAGACCCAGTACTTC
>.|once|TRBJ2-1|TRBV5-6
CASSLVSDEQFF
TGTGCCAGCAGCTTAGTATCCGATGAGCAGTTCTTC
>.|.|TRBJ2-2|TRBV7-8
CASSSRDPGTGELFF
TGTGCCAGCAGCTCCCGGGACCCGGGGACCGGGGAGCTGTTTTTT
>.|once|TRBJ2-1|TRBV9
CASSVDVSPYNEQFF
TGTGCCAGCAGCGTAGATGTTTCACCTTACAATGAGCAGTTCTTC
>TRBD1|once|TRBJ2-2|TRBV5-1
CASSFTGANTGELFF
TGCGCCAGCAGCTTCACAGGGGCGAACACCGGGGAGCTGTTTTTT
>.|once|TRBJ2-7|TRBV3-1/TRBV3-2
CASSQVVSPGGEQYF
TGTGCCAGCAGCCAAGTTGTGTCTCCCGGAGGCGAGCAGTACTTC
>TRBD1|.|TRBJ1-2|TRBV19
CASSAGQGFESYGYTF
TGTGCCAGTAGTGCGGGACAGGGGTTTGAGAGCTATGGCTACACCTTC
>TRBD1|once|TRBJ2-1|TRBV9
CASSVQGASYNEQFF
TGTGCCAGCAGCGTACAGGGGGCCTCTTACAATGAGCAGTTCTTC
>.|.|TRBJ1-4|TRBV19
CASSISRKVNEKLFF
TGTGCCAGTAGTATATCAAGGAAAGTAAATGAAAAACTGTTTTTT
>TRBD2|.|TRBJ2-5|TRBV27
CASGSGSETQYF
TGTGCCAGCGGTAGCGGGAGCGAGACCCAGTACTTC
>.|.|TRBJ1-3|TRBV4-1
CASSQDGNTIYF
TGCGCCAGCAGCCAAGATGGAAACACCATATATTTT
>TRBD1|once|TRBJ2-3|TRBV18
CASSPLGDSQYF
TGTGCCAGCTCACCATTGGGGGACAGCCAGTATTTT
>.|.|TRBJ2-3|TRBV9
CASSPSGTTDTQYF
TGTGCCAGCAGCCCCAGCGGAACCACAGATACGCAGTATTTT
>.|.|TRBJ2-7|TRBV5-1
CASSSTTGHIYEQYF
TGCGCCAGCAGCTCTACTACGGGACACATCTACGAGCAGTACTTC
>.|.|TRBJ1-6|TRBV7-2
CASSLGLGVVNSPLHF
TGTGCCAGCAGCTTAGGGCTAGGGGTTGTCAATTCACCCCTCCACTTT
>TRBD1|once|TRBJ1-6|TRBV13
CASSRTGNNSPLHF
TGTGCCAGCAGCCGGACAGGCAATAATTCACCCCTCCACTTT
>.|few|TRBJ1-2|TRBV2
CASNSLSGYGYTF
TGTGCCAGCAATTCCCTAAGCGGCTATGGCTACACCTTC
>.|once|TRBJ1-5|TRBV18
CASSPSWDRYNQPQHF
TGTGCCAGCTCACCTTCTTGGGACCGCTACAATCAGCCCCAGCATTTT
>TRBD1|.|TRBJ1-4|TRBV30
CAWRRTGEKLFF
TGTGCCTGGAGACGGACAGGGGAAAAACTGTTTTTT
>TRBD1|.|TRBJ2-3|TRBV19
CASSNNQGVTDTQYF
TGTGCCAGTAGTAACAACCAGGGGGTTACAGATACGCAGTATTTT
>.|.|TRBJ1-6|TRBV12-3/TRBV12-4
CASSLTEYSPLHF
TGTGCCAGCAGTTTGACAGAGTATTCACCCCTCCACTTT
>TRBD1|.|TRBJ2-7|TRBV3-1/TRBV3-2
CASSFGQGALYEQYF
TGTGCCAGCAGCTTCGGACAGGGGGCACTCTACGAGCAGTACTTC
>.|.|TRBJ1-3|TRBV7-6
CASSSDDSSGNTIYF
TGTGCCAGCAGCTCGGACGACAGCTCTGGAAACACCATATATTTT
>.|.|TRBJ1-5|TRBV27
CASSSGFSNQPQHF
TGTGCCAGCAGCTCAGGGTTTAGCAATCAGCCCCAGCATTTT
>.|.|TRBJ1-1|TRBV3-1/TRBV3-2
CASSPPGSMNTEAFF
TGTGCCAGCAGCCCTCCAGGGAGCATGAACACTGAAGCTTTCTTT
>.|.|TRBJ1-4|TRBV19
CASSIGSGWEKLFF
TGTGCCAGTAGTATTGGATCAGGGTGGGAAAAACTGTTTTTT
>TRBD2|.|TRBJ2-3|TRBV6-5
CASSYSGTSLYTQYF
TGTGCCAGCAGTTACTCGGGGACTAGCCTATATACGCAGTATTTT
>.|few|TRBJ2-7|TRBV20-1
CSASPSRTYEQYF
TGCAGTGCTAGTCCTAGCAGAACTTACGAGCAGTACTTC
>.|.|TRBJ2-7|TRBV12-3/TRBV12-4
CASSRNYEQYF
TGTGCCAGCAGCCGCAACTACGAGCAGTACTTC
>.|.|TRBJ2-3|TRBV19
CASSISATWGTDTQYF
TGTGCCAGTTCCATCTCCGCTACATGGGGCACAGATACGCAGTATTTT
>TRBD1|.|TRBJ2-7|TRBV19
CASSIGGTGLGEQYF
TGTGCCAGTAGTATAGGCGGGACAGGGTTAGGCGAGCAGTACTTC
>.|.|TRBJ1-1|TRBV4-2
CASSQDQERTEAFF
TGTGCCAGCAGCCAAGATCAAGAGCGGACTGAAGCTTTCTTT
>TRBD1|.|TRBJ1-2|TRBV4-1
CASSQPGQADGYTF
TGCGCCAGCAGCCAACCTGGACAGGCGGATGGCTACACCTTC